The present entry profiles one TCR beta chain with its context. In the source study's methods: Estimates of nucleated cell counts were drawn from the amplification of reference gene primers. The protocol was immunoSEQ multiplex PCR, while the TCRdb copy is restricted to in-frame clones and leaves out a portion. V and J calls and clone size are given by that table; D and trimming were obtained from the DNA. The sample shows about 120,000 clones, 80% of them seen only once. The data belong to a study of blood T cell repertoires in COVID-19. Study background: The United States, Italy and Spain were the sources of the acute and convalescent COVID-19 samples. The cDNA or gDNA used as material had been derived from T cells, B-cell-depleted T cells, or PBMCs.

V was trimmed by 0 bases and J by 5 bases, leaving 14 bases between them. Germline V gene lookup returns CDR1 SGHRS and CDR2 YFSETQ. The CDR3 consists of 15 residues. The clonotype originates from a man in his 70s with acute or convalescent COVID-19. The sample consisted of peripheral blood. This chain links TRBV5-1 with TRBJ2-5, with unresolved D. Written as DNA, the CDR3 is TGCGCCAGCAGCTTGGGTGACTCACGAACCGAGACCCAGTACTTC. Its translation: CASSLGDSRTETQYF.